The T cell receptor beta chain under discussion was sequenced for a study of blood T cell repertoires in COVID-19. In the study's own analysis: Reference gene primer amplification gave estimated nucleated cell counts. The repertoire was sequenced with immunoSEQ multiplex PCR; TCRdb's copy has only in-frame clones and lacks some. V and J calls and clone size come straight from that table; D and trimming were deduced from the DNA. The sample gives about 310,000 clones, nearly 90% of which show up once; roughly 10% is in the top ten. Germline V lookup: CDR1 LGHNA, CDR2 YSLEER. The V end was cut by 0 bases, the J end by 0 bases, with 12 bases between. The CDR3 runs to 16 residues.

The gene calls are TRBV4-3 and TRBJ2-7, with D tentatively TRBD1 (5 bases). The clonotype comes from a woman aged 25 to 39 who had recovered from COVID-19. The sample taken for sequencing was PBMCs or T cells enriched from blood (not recorded which). The CDR3 region has the DNA TGCGCCAGCAGCCAAGAGTCACAGGCGAGCTCCTACGAGCAGTACTTC. Its protein is CASSQESQASSYEQYF.